These T cell receptor beta chains were read from a single sample in a study of T cells in Graves' hyperthyroidism and ophthalmopathy. TCRdb ran MiXCR on the multiplex PCR reads and lists one entry per CDR3 protein. The sample has 300,000 to 400,000 distinct CDR3 sequences, about 12% seen once. The sequencing input was blood. Source of these receptors: a woman under 30 with Graves' hyperthyroidism. The CDR3 runs from the conserved cysteine through the conserved F or W. Size values are once, few and many counts, or a class for expanded clones, and some rows have none.

clone_size j_call cdr3_length v_call cdr3_aa
NA TRBJ2-1 15 TRBV13 CASSFGTLGGDEQFF
many TRBJ2-7 13 TRBV12-3/TRBV12-4 CASSFRPSYEQYF
NA TRBJ2-3 15 TRBV7-8 CASNGLAGATDTQYF
NA TRBJ1-4 15 TRBV5-1 CASSLWGSRNEKLFF
few TRBJ2-7 16 TRBV4-1 CASSKELAGGPYEQYF
many TRBJ1-2 15 TRBV7-6 CASRGGGGDIGDYTF
few TRBJ1-2 14 TRBV6-2/TRBV6-3 CASSYRGQRYGYTF
NA TRBJ2-2 16 TRBV5-1 CASSSHTGDPTGELFF
few TRBJ2-1 13 TRBV19 CASSMQHSNGQFF
NA TRBJ2-2 14 TRBV6-4 CASSRGWNTGELFF
few TRBJ1-1 15 TRBV5-6 CASSWTGLKNTEAFF
many TRBJ2-5 15 TRBV7-2 CASRSVGAGQETQYF
NA TRBJ1-5 14 TRBV4-1 CASGGQSFNQPQHF
many TRBJ1-2 12 TRBV6-2/TRBV6-3 CASSAPAPGYTF
many TRBJ2-5 15 TRBV2 CASSEQGQIQETQYF
many TRBJ2-3 17 TRBV6-2/TRBV6-3 CASSSRLAGEGKDTQYF
many TRBJ2-7 15 TRBV7-9 CASSSPGHNSYEQYF
many TRBJ2-7 12 TRBV29-1 CSVRDRPYEQYF
few TRBJ2-1 21 TRBV19 CASSIEGVASGRALGGNEQFF
many TRBJ1-5 14 TRBV27 CASRLSGVSQPQHF
few TRBJ1-5 14 TRBV25-1 CASSDKDGDQPQHF
many TRBJ2-1 19 TRBV6-5 CASSYSISRSRGRNNEQFF
many TRBJ1-1 15 TRBV7-9 CASGGQGRGNTEAFF
many TRBJ2-5 14 TRBV28 CASTRDRATETQYF